This T cell receptor (beta chain) was obtained from a study of preoperative IRX-2 immunotherapy in early breast cancer. Treatment of the sample: preoperative locoregional IRX-2 cytokine immunotherapy. Germline V gives CDR1 LGHNT, CDR2 FRNRAP. CDR3 length: 12 amino acids. Data came from immunoSEQ multiplex PCR; TCRdb stores just in-frame clones and leaves some out. The repertoire consists of some 19,000 clones, with around four fifths occurring once and the leading ten covering over 1%. J is TRBJ1-1 and V is TRBV12-5, with 11 nucleotides matching TRBD1. The sequencing here drew on lymph node tissue, taken after IRX-2 immunotherapy. The TCR was taken from a human donor with breast cancer. The CDR3 DNA reads as TGTGCCAGCGGACAGGGGGCCTCTGAAGCTTTCTTT. Translating gives CASGQGASEAFF.